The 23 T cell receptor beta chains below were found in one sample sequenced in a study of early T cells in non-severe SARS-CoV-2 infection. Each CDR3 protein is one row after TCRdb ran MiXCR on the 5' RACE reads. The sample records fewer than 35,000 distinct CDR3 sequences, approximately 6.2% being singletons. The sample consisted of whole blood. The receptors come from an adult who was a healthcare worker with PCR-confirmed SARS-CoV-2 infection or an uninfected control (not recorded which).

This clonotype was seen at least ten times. As DNA, the CDR3 is TGTGCCAGCAGTTATACCCGCACAGATACGCAGTATTTT. It translates to CASSYTRTDTQYF. V gene TRBV6-5 combines with J gene TRBJ2-3; unclear D gene. The CDR3 contains 13 residues. Germline assignment: CDR1 MNHEY and CDR2 SVGAGI. The V gene lost 3 bases and the J gene lost 1 base, with 5 bases spanning the gap.

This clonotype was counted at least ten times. CDR3 sequence: CASSTIAGGNQPQHF. CDR3 bases: TGTGCCAGCAGTACAATCGCAGGGGGCAATCAGCCCCAGCATTTT. This chain uses TRBV12-3 or TRBV12-4 with TRBJ1-5; possibly TRBD1 for D (6 bases). V was pared by 5 bases and J by 2 bases, with 13 bases between. The CDR3 is 15 amino acids.

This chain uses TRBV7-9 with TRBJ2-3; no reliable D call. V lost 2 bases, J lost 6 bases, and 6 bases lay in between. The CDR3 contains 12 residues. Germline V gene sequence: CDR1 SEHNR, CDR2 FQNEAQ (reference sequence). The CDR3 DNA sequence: TGTGCCAGCAGCTTATGGCCCGATACGCAGTATTTT. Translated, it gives CASSLWPDTQYF.

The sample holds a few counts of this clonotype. CDR3 residues: CASSPPVGKGYTEAFF. Here the CDR3 DNA reads TGTGCCAGCTCACCACCGGTGGGCAAAGGTTACACTGAAGCTTTCTTT. The V and J genes are TRBV18 and TRBJ1-1; no clear D. CDR3 length: 16 residues. Trimming pared 0 bases from V and 3 bases from J, leaving 14 bases between. CDR1 is KGHSH, CDR2 LQKENI, per germline.

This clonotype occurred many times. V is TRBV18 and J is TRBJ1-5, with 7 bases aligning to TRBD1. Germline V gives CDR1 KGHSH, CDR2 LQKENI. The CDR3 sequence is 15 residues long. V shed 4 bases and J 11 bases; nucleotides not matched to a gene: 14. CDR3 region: CASSRGTVSFWAQHF. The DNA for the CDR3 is TGTGCCAGCTCACGGGGGACAGTCTCGTTTTGGGCCCAGCATTTT. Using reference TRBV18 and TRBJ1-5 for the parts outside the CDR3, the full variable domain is NAGVMQNPRHLVRRRGQEARLRCSPMKGHSHVYWYRQLPEEGLKFMVYLQKENIIDESGMPKERFSAEFPKEGPSILRIQQVVRGDSAAYFCASSRGTVSFWAQHFGDGTRLSIL.

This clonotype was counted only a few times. The chain's CDR3 is CASSQRQGQGTEAFF. In nucleotides, the CDR3 is TGTGCCAGCAGCCAGAGACAGGGCCAGGGCACTGAAGCTTTCTTT. The chain recombines TRBV3-1 with TRBJ1-1, with 7 nucleotides matching TRBD1. Unmatched junction bases numbered 8, after V lost 3 bases and J lost 4 bases. Per the germline V gene, CDR1 is LGHDT and CDR2 is YNNKEL (reference sequence). The CDR3 sequence is 15 residues long.

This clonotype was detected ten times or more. This CDR3 reads CSATTATGSLQSNQPQHF. The CDR3 nucleotides read TGCAGTGCGACAACAGCGACAGGGAGCTTACAAAGCAATCAGCCCCAGCATTTT. This rearrangement joins TRBV20-1 to TRBJ1-5; 7 nucleotides line up with TRBD1. CDR3 length equals 18 residues. V lost 6 bases to trimming and J lost 1 base; unmatched junction nucleotides: 18. Germline V gives CDR1 DFQATT, CDR2 SNEGSKA (reference sequence).

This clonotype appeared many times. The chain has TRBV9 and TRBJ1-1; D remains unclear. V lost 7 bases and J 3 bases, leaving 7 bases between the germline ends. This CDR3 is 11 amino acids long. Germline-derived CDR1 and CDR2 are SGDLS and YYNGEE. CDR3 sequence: CASGRDTEAFF. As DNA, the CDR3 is TGTGCCAGCGGGAGGGACACTGAAGCTTTCTTT.

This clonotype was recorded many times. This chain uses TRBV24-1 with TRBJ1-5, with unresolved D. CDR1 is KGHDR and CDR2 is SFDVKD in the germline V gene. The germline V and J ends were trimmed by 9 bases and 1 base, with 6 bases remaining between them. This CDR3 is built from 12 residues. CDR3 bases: TGTGCCACCCAAGGGAGCAATCAGCCCCAGCATTTT. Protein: CATQGSNQPQHF.

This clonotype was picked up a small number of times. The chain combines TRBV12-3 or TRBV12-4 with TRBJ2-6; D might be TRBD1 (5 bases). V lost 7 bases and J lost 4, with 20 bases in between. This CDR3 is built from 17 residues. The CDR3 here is CASNIDGAASGANVLTF. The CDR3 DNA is TGTGCCAGCAACATCGATGGGGCCGCATCCGGGGCCAACGTCCTGACTTTC.

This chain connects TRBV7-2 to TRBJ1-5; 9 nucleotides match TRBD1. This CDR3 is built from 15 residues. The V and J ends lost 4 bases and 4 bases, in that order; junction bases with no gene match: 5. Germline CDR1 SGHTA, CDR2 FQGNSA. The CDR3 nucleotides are TGTGCCAGCAGCTCAGACAGGGGGGCGAATCAGCCCCAGCATTTT. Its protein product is CASSSDRGANQPQHF.

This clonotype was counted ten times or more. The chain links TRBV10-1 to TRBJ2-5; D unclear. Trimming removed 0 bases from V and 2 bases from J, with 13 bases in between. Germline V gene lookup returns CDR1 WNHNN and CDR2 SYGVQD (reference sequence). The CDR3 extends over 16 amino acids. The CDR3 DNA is TGCGCCAGCAGTGAGTCGGTAGGAAGGGATCAAGAGACCCAGTACTTC. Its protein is CASSESVGRDQETQYF.

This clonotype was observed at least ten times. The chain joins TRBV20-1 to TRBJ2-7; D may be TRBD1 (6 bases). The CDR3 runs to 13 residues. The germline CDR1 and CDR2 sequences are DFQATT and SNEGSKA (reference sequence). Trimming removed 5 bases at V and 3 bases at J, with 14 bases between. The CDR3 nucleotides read TGCAGTGCTGGGAGAGGACAGTTCTACGAGCAGTACTTC. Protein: CSAGRGQFYEQYF.

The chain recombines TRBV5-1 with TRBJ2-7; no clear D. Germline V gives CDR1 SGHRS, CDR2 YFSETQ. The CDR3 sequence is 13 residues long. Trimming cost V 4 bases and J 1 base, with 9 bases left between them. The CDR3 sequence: CASSTDTSYEQYF. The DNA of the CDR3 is TGCGCCAGCAGCACAGACACATCCTACGAGCAGTACTTC.

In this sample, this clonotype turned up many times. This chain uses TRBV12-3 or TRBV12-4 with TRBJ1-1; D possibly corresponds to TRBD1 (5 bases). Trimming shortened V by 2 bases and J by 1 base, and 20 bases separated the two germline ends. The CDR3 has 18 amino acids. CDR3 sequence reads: CASSLMLGTAQRNTEAFF. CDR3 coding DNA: TGTGCCAGCAGTTTAATGCTTGGGACCGCTCAACGGAACACTGAAGCTTTCTTT.

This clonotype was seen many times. The CDR3 DNA follows: TGTGCCAGCAGTTCCCTTTCCGGCGCCGGGAAGACCCAGTACTTC. This translates into CASSSLSGAGKTQYF. The chain joins TRBV6-5 to TRBJ2-5, with D maybe TRBD2 (5 bases). Germline V gene data show CDR1 as MNHEY and CDR2 as SVGAGI. This CDR3 has 15 residues. V shed 4 bases and J shed 6 bases, with 18 bases lying between them.

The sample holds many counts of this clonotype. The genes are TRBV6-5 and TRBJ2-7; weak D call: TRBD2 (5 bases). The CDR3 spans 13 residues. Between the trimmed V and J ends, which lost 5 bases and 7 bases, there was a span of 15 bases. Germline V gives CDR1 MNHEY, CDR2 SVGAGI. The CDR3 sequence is CASSQGLAGEQYF. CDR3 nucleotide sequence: TGTGCCAGCAGTCAAGGCCTAGCTGGGGAGCAGTACTTC.

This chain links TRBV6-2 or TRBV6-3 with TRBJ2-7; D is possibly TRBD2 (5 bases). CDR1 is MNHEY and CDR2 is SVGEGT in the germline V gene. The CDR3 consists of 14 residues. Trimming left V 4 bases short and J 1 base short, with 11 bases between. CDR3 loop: CASSLRRTSYEQYV. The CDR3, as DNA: TGTGCCAGCAGTTTGCGCAGGACTTCCTACGAGCAGTACGTC.

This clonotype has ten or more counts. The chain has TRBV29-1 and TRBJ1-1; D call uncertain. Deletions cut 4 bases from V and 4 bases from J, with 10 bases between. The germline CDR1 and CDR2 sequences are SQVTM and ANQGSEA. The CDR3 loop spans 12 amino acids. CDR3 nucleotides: TGCAGCGTTGTAGTTGTGGGCACTGAAGCTTTCTTT. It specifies CSVVVVGTEAFF.

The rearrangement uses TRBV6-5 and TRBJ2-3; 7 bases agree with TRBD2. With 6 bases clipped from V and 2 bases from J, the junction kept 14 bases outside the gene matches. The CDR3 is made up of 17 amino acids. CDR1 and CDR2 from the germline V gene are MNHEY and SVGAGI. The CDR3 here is CASSRTRSSGFTDTQYF. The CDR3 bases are TGTGCCAGCAGCCGTACTCGCAGTAGCGGGTTCACAGATACGCAGTATTTT.

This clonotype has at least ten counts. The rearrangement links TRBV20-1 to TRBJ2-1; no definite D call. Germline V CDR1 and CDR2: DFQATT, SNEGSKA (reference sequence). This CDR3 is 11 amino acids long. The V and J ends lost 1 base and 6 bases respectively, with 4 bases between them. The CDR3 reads CSARVGNEQFF. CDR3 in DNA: TGCAGTGCTAGAGTCGGCAATGAGCAGTTCTTC.

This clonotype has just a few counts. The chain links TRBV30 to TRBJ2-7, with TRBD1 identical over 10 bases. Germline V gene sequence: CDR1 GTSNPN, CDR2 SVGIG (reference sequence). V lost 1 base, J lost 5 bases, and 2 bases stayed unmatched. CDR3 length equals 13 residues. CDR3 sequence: CAWSEGTGDEQYF. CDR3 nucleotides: TGTGCCTGGAGTGAAGGGACAGGGGACGAGCAGTACTTC.

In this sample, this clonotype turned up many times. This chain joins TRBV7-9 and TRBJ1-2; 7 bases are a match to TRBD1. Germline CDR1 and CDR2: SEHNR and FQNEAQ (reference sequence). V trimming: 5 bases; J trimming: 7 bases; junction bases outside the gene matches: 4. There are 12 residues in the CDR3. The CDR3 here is CASSPRQGGYTF. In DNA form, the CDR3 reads TGTGCCAGCAGCCCTAGACAGGGTGGCTACACCTTC.